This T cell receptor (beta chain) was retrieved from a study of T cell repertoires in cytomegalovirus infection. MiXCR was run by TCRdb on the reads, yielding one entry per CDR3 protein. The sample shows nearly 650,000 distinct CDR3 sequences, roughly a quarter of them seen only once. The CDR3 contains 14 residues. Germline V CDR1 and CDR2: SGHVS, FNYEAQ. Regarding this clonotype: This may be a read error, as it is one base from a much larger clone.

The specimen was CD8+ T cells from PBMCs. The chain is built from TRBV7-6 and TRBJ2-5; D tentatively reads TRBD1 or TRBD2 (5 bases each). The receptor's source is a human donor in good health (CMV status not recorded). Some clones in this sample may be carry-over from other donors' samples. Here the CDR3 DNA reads TGTGCCAGCAGCTCGGTGAGGGACGAAGAGATCCAGTACTTC. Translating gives CASSSVRDEEIQYF. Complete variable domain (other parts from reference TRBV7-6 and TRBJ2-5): GAGVSQSPRYKVTKRGQDVALRCDPISGHVSLYWYRQALGQGPEFLTYFNYEAQQDKSGLPNDRFSAERPEGSISTLTIQRTEQRDSAMYRCASSSVRDEEIQYFGPGTRLLVL.